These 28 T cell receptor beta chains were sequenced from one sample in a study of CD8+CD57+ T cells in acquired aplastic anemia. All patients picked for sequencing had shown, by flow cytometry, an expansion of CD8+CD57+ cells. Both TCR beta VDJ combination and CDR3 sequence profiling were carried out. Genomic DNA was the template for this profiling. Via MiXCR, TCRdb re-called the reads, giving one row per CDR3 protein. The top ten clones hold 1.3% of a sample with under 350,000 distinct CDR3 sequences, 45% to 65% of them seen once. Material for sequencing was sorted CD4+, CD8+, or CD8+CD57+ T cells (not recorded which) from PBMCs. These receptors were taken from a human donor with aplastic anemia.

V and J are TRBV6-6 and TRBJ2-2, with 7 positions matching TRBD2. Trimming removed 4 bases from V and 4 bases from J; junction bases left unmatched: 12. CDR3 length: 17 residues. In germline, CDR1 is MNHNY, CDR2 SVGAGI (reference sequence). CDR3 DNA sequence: TGTGCCAGCAGTTTCCGAGGGAGGGGTTACGGCACCGGGGAGCTGTTTTTT. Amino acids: CASSFRGRGYGTGELFF.

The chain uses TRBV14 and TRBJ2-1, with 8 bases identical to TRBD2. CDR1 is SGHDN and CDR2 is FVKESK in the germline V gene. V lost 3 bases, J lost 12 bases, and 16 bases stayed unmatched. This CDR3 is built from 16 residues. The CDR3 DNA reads TGTGCCAGCAGCCAGATTGGAGCGGGAGTCTCACAGGGGCAGTTCTTC. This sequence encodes CASSQIGAGVSQGQFF.

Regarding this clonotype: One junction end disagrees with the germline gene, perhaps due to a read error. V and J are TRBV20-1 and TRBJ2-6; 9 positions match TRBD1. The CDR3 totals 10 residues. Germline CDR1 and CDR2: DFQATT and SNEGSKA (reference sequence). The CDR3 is CSARETGQGF. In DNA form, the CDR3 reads TGCAGTGCTCGTGAGACGGGACAGGGTTTC.

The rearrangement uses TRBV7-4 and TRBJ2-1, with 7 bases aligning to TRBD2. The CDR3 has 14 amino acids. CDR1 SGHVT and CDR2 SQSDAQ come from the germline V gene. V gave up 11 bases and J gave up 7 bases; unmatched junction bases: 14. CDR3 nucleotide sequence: TGTGCCTGGAGACCAGCGGGATCGGGGAATGAGCAGTTCTTC. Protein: CAWRPAGSGNEQFF.

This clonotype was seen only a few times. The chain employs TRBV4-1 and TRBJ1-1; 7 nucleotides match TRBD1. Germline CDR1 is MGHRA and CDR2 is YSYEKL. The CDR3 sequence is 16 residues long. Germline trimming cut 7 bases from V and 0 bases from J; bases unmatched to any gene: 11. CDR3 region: CASTWNRGVMNTEAFF. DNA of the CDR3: TGCGCCAGCACTTGGAACAGGGGCGTAATGAACACTGAAGCTTTCTTT.

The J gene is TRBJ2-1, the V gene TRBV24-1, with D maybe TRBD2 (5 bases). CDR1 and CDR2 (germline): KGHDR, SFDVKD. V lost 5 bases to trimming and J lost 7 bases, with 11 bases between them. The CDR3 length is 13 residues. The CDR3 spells CATSGSGGNEQFF. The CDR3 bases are TGTGCCACCAGTGGATCCGGCGGGAATGAGCAGTTCTTC.

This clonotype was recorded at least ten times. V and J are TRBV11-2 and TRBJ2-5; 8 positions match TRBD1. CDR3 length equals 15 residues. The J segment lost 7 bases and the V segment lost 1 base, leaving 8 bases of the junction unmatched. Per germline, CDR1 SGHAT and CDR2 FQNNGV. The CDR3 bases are TGTGCCAGCAGCTTAGGCCAGGGGGCTATTGGGACCCAGTACTTC. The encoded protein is CASSLGQGAIGTQYF.

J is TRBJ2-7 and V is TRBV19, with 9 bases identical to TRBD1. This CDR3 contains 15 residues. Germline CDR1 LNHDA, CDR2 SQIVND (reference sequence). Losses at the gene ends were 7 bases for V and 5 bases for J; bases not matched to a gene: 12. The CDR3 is CASTDPGTGMHEQYF. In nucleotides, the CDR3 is TGTGCCAGTACTGACCCCGGGACAGGGATGCACGAGCAGTACTTC.

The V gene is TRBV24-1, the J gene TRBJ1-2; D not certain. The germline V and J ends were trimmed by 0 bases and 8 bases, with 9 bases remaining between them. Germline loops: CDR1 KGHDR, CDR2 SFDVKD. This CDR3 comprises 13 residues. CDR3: CATSDLATHGYTF. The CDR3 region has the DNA TGTGCCACCAGTGATTTGGCGACACACGGCTACACCTTC.

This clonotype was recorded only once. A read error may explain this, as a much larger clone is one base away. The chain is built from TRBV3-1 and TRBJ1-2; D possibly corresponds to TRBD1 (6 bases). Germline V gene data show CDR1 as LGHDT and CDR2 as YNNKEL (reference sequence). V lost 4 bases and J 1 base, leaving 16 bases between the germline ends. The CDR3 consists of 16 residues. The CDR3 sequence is CASSLGGTIVNYGYTF. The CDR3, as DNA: TGTGCCAGCAGCCTAGGGGGGACAATAGTTAACTATGGCTACACCTTC. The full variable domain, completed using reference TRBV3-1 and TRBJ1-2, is DTAVSQTPKYLVTQMGNDKSIKCEQNLGHDTMYWYKQDSKKFLKIMFSYNNKELIINETVPNRFSPKSPDKAHLNLHINSLELGDSAVYFCASSLGGTIVNYGYTFGSGTRLTVV.

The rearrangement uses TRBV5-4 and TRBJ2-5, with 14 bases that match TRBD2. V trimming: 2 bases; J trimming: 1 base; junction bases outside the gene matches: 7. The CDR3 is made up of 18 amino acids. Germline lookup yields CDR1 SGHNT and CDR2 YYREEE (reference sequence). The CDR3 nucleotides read TGTGCCAGCAGCTTAGAGGGGACTAGCGGGGGACCCCAAGAGACCCAGTACTTC. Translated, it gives CASSLEGTSGGPQETQYF. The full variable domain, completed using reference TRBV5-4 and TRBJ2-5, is ETGVTQSPTHLIKTRGQQVTLRCSSQSGHNTVSWYQQALGQGPQFIFQYYREEENGRGNFPPRFSGLQFPNYSSELNVNALELDDSALYLCASSLEGTSGGPQETQYFGPGTRLLVL.

The CDR3 DNA reads TGTGCCAGCAGCTCCCGCTCGATATCCGAGCAGTACTTC. Protein sequence: CASSSRSISEQYF. The rearrangement links TRBV11-3 to TRBJ2-7, with unresolved D. V was cut by 4 bases and J by 6 bases, with 13 bases left in between. CDR1 SGHNT and CDR2 YENEEA come from the germline V gene. CDR3 length equals 13 residues.

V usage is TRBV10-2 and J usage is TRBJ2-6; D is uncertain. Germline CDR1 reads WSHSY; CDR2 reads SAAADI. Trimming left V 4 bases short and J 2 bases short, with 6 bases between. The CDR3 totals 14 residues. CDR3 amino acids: CASSAGPGANVLTF. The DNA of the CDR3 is TGCGCCAGCAGTGCTGGGCCTGGGGCCAACGTCCTGACTTTC.

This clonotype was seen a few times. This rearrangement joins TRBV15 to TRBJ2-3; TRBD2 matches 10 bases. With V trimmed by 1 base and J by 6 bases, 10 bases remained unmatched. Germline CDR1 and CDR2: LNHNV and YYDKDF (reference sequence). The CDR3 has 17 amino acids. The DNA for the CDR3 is TGTGCCACCAGCAGAGGCCAGCTAGCGGGAGTATCGGATACGCAGTATTTT. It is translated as CATSRGQLAGVSDTQYF.

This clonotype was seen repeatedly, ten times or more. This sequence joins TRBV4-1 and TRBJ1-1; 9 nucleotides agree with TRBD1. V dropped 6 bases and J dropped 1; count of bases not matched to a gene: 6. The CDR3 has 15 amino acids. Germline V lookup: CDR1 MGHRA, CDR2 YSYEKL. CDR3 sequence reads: CASRNPGQGNTEAFF. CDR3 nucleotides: TGCGCCAGCAGAAATCCGGGACAGGGGAACACTGAAGCTTTCTTT.

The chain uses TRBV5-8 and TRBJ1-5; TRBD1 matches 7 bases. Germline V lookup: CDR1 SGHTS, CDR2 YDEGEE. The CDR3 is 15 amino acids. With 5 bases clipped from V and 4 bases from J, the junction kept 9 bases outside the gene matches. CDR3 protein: CASRSGTAMNQPQHF. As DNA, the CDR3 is TGTGCCAGCAGGAGCGGGACAGCGATGAATCAGCCCCAGCATTTT.

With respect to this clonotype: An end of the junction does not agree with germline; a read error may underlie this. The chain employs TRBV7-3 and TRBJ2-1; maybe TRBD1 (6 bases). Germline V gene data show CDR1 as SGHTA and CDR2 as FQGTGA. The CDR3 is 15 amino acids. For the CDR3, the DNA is TGCGCCAGCAGCTCAGGGGTGGGCTCCTACAATGAGCAGTTCTTC. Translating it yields CASSSGVGSYNEQFF.

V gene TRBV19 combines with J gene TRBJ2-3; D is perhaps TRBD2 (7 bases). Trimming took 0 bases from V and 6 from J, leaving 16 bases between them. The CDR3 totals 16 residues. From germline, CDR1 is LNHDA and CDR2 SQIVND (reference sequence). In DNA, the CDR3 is TGTGCCAGTAGTATAGAGCGGGGGCTATGGATGGATACGCAGTATTTT. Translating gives CASSIERGLWMDTQYF.

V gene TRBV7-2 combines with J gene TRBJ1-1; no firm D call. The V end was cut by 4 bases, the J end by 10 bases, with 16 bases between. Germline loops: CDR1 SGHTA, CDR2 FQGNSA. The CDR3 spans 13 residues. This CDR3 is CASSSGPKRGAFF. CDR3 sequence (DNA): TGTGCCAGCAGCTCCGGCCCCAAACGGGGAGCTTTCTTT.

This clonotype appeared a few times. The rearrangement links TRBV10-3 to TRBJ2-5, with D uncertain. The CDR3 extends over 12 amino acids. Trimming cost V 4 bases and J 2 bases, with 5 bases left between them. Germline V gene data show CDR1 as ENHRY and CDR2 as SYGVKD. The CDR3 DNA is TGTGCCATCAGTGCCGTTCAAGAGACCCAGTACTTC. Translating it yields CAISAVQETQYF.

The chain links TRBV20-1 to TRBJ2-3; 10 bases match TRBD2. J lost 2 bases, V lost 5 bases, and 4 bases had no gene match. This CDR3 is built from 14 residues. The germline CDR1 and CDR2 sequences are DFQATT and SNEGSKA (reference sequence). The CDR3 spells CSADGLADTDTQYF. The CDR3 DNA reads TGCAGTGCTGACGGACTAGCGGACACAGATACGCAGTATTTT.

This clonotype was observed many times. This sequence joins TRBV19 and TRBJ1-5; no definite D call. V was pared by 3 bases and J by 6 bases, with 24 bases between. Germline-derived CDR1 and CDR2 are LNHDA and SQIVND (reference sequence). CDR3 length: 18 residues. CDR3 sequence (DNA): TGTGCCAGTAGTATCGCGGAGGGTTCAAGCCGGGTTTTTCAGCCCCAGCATTTT. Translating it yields CASSIAEGSSRVFQPQHF.

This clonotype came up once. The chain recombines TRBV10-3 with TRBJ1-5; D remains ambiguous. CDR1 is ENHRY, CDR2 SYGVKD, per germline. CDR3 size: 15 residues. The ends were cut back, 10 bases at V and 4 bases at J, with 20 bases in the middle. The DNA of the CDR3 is TGTGCCACTCTAACGGGTACGGGAGGTAATCAGCCCCAGCATTTT. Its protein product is CATLTGTGGNQPQHF.

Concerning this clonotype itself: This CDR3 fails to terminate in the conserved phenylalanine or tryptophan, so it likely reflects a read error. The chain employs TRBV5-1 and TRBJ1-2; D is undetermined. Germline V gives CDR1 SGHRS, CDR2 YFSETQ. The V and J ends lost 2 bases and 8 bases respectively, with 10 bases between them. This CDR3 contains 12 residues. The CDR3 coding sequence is TGCGCCAGCAGCTTTGAGGCGGAAGGCTACACCCTC. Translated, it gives CASSFEAEGYTL.

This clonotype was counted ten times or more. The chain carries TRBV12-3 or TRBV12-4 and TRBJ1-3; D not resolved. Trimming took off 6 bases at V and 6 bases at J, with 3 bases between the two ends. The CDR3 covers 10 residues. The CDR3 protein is CASRLNTIYF. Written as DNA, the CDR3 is TGTGCCAGCAGGCTAAACACCATATATTTT.

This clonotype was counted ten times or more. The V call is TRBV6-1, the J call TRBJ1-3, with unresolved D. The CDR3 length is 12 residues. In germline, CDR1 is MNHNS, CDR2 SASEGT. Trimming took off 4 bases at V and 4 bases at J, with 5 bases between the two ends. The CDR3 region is CASSVGGNTIYF. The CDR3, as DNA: TGTGCCAGCAGTGTAGGCGGAAACACCATATATTTT.

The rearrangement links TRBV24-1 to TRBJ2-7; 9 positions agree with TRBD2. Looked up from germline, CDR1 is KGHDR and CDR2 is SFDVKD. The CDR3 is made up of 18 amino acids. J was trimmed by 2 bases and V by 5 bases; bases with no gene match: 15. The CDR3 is CATSVSGRASGKTYEQYF. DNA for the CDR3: TGTGCCACCAGTGTCTCTGGGAGGGCTAGCGGGAAAACCTACGAGCAGTACTTC.

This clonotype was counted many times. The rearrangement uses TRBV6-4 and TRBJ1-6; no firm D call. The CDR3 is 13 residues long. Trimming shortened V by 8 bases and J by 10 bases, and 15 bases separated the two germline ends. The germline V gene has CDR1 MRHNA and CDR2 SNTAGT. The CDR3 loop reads CASRDTFMSPLHF. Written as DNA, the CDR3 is TGTGCCAGCCGCGACACATTTATGTCACCCCTCCACTTT.